These 12 T cell receptor beta chains were sequenced from one sample in a study of technical replicates of blood from a few donors. Sequencing used immunoSEQ multiplex PCR; TCRdb keeps in-frame clones, though not all of them. In the table there are about 85,000 clones, approximately 94% of which are singletons. The sequenced sample was T cells isolated from PBMCs. Receptors originate from a human donor in good health.

This clone is a singleton in its sample. The chain recombines TRBV19 with TRBJ1-6; a weak D match, TRBD1 (6 bases). From germline, CDR1 is LNHDA and CDR2 SQIVND (reference sequence). The V end was cut by 7 bases, the J end by 11 bases, with 15 bases between. The CDR3 is 13 residues long. The CDR3 DNA is TGTGCCAGTACCCCGGACAGACGAACACCCCTCCACTTT. As protein: CASTPDRRTPLHF.

This chain connects TRBV7-9 to TRBJ1-2; D unclear. The CDR3 length is 15 residues. Trimming pared 1 base from V and 2 bases from J, leaving 11 bases between. Germline values: CDR1 SEHNR, CDR2 FQNEAQ (reference sequence). DNA of the CDR3: TGTGCCAGCAGCTTAGGGGTGGAGAAGAACTATGGCTACACCTTC. Translated, it gives CASSLGVEKNYGYTF. The whole variable domain, remainder taken from reference TRBV7-9 and TRBJ1-2, is DTGVSQNPRHKITKRGQNVTFRCDPISEHNRLYWYRQTLGQGPEFLTYFQNEAQLEKSRLLSDRFSAERPKGSFSTLEIQRTEQGDSAMYLCASSLGVEKNYGYTFGSGTRLTVV.

The rearrangement links TRBV5-6 to TRBJ1-1; no clear D. CDR1 is SGHDT and CDR2 is YYEEEE in the germline V gene. Trimming shortened V by 4 bases and J by 4 bases, and 14 bases separated the two germline ends. CDR3 length: 14 residues. Written as DNA, the CDR3 is TGTGCCAGCAGCATGGACCTTCTCGGCACTGAAGCTTTCTTT. Its translation: CASSMDLLGTEAFF.

The chain is built from TRBV27 and TRBJ1-2; D not resolved. This CDR3 spans 18 amino acids. Germline lookup yields CDR1 MNHEY and CDR2 SMNVEV (reference sequence). Trimming removed 7 bases from V and 0 bases from J, with 24 bases in between. CDR3 protein: CASKIGRRGLGPNYGYTF. Written as DNA, the CDR3 is TGTGCCAGCAAAATTGGCAGAAGAGGCCTCGGTCCTAACTATGGCTACACCTTC.

This clone has a single count. This chain uses TRBV6-4 with TRBJ2-1; no firm D call. The CDR3 has 13 amino acids. V gave up 2 bases and J gave up 4 bases, with 6 bases separating them. Germline CDR1 and CDR2: MRHNA and SNTAGT. CDR3 loop: CASSDTSYNEQFF. The DNA for the CDR3 is TGTGCCAGCAGTGACACATCGTACAATGAGCAGTTCTTC.

The CDR3 loop reads CASSPTGAGTYEQYF. The CDR3 DNA reads as TGTGCCAGCAGCCCCACTGGGGCTGGTACCTACGAGCAGTACTTC. The rearrangement joins TRBV11-2 to TRBJ2-7; a weak D match, TRBD1 (5 bases). The CDR3 is 15 residues long. The germline V gene has CDR1 SGHAT and CDR2 FQNNGV. Trimming shortened V by 5 bases and J by 2 bases, and 16 bases separated the two germline ends.

The chain joins TRBV4-1 to TRBJ2-3; 8 bases agree with TRBD2. J lost 5 bases, V lost 6 bases, and 10 bases had no gene match. The germline gives CDR1 MGHRA, CDR2 YSYEKL. The CDR3 is made up of 15 amino acids. Here the CDR3 reads CASRTGGGAGDTQYF. The DNA for the CDR3 is TGCGCCAGCAGGACCGGGGGGGGCGCAGGAGATACGCAGTATTTT.

The genes are TRBV15 and TRBJ2-2, with 8 bases lining up with TRBD1. Germline V CDR1 and CDR2: LNHNV, YYDKDF (reference sequence). CDR3 length: 20 residues. Unmatched junction bases numbered 22, after V lost 5 bases and J lost 5 bases. CDR3: CATSGSRAQKWTGWTGELFF. In nucleotides, the CDR3 is TGTGCCACCAGCGGGTCCAGAGCTCAAAAATGGACAGGGTGGACCGGGGAGCTGTTTTTT. Full variable domain (rest looked up from reference TRBV15 and TRBJ2-2): DAMVIQNPRYQVTQFGKPVTLSCSQTLNHNVMYWYQQKSSQAPKLLFHYYDKDFNNEADTPDNFQSRRPNTSFCFLDIRSPGLGDTAMYLCATSGSRAQKWTGWTGELFFGEGSRLTVL.

The genes are TRBV5-6 and TRBJ2-1; TRBD1 is a possible D gene (6 bases). The germline V and J ends were trimmed by 2 bases and 8 bases, with 17 bases remaining between them. Germline CDR1 is SGHDT and CDR2 is YYEEEE. This CDR3 is built from 15 residues. The CDR3 DNA reads as TGTGCCAGCAGCTTACAGGGCCGAGTCGTTGATGAGCAGTTCTTC. Translating it yields CASSLQGRVVDEQFF.

This chain links TRBV6-6 with TRBJ1-5; D not certain. Germline assignment: CDR1 MNHNY and CDR2 SVGAGI (reference sequence). V was trimmed by 7 bases and J by 1 base, leaving 17 bases between them. The CDR3 is 16 amino acids. In nucleotides, the CDR3 is TGTGCCAGCACTCCTCAAGGAGTGTCGAGCAATCAGCCCCAGCATTTT. Its protein product is CASTPQGVSSNQPQHF.

The chain combines TRBV2 with TRBJ1-2; TRBD1 agrees at 12 bases. Trimming removed 4 bases from V and 7 bases from J; junction bases left unmatched: 7. Germline V gene data show CDR1 as SNHLY and CDR2 as FYNNEI. CDR3 length: 15 amino acids. The CDR3 loop is CASSVGTGGYSGYTF. CDR3 in DNA: TGTGCCAGCAGTGTGGGGACAGGGGGCTATAGTGGCTACACCTTC.

The J gene is TRBJ2-3, the V gene TRBV6-1; possible D gene TRBD2, 5 bases. The germline gives CDR1 MNHNS, CDR2 SASEGT. V gave up 6 bases and J gave up 7 bases, with 11 bases separating them. This CDR3 is 12 amino acids long. The CDR3 sequence: CASRSLANTQYF. The CDR3 DNA sequence: TGTGCCAGCAGATCTCTAGCAAATACGCAGTATTTT.